This TCR beta chain was recorded in a study of blood T cell repertoires in COVID-19. Across the whole study: COVID-19 samples collected from the United States, Italy and Spain covered acute and convalescent phases.

Germline V gene lookup returns CDR1 MNHEY and CDR2 SVGAGI. Germline trimming cut 6 bases from V and 4 bases from J; bases unmatched to any gene: 7. This CDR3 comprises 15 residues. Authors' data handling: Amplifying reference gene primers gave estimates of nucleated cell counts. Data came from immunoSEQ multiplex PCR; TCRdb stores just in-frame clones and leaves some out. V, J and clone size are taken as reported in that table, and D and trimming were inferred from the DNA itself. Altogether around 40,000 clones are present, around 85% being singletons, with the ten largest covering 9.9%. The sequenced material came from peripheral blood. The chain couples TRBV6-5 to TRBJ1-3, with 9 bases that match TRBD1. This receptor was taken from a human donor in a cohort sampled during active COVID-19. The CDR3 region has the DNA TGTGCCAGCAGCGTACAGGGGGCAGCGGGAAACACCATATATTTT. Amino acid sequence: CASSVQGAAGNTIYF.